This entry features one TCR beta chain sequence. Antigen: not known. Other DNA sequences from this sample encode an identical CDR3 as well. Donors counted as nominally healthy when sampled, yet unrecorded immune exposures were likely. This record comes from a study of cytomegalovirus exposure and HLA in healthy donors. Study results and caveats: Apart from CMV serostatus, no immune exposure information was available. In a later analysis, a genetic analysis reported fewer productive-TCR N-insertions in an Asian-associated ancestry cluster than the cohort average. Productive status was seen about 90% or about 30% of the time for most TCR beta V segments in an earlier analysis.

Germline CDR1 SGHNT, CDR2 YYREEE (reference sequence). The trim removed 0 bases at V and 4 bases at J, leaving 3 bases unmatched. CDR3 size: 15 residues. It was with 60 Vbeta and 13 Jbeta primers that the PCR ran. Produced via immunoSEQ multiplex PCR; TCRdb's table is partial and in-frame only. Of about 130,000 clones in the sample, roughly 84% are singletons; the top ten hold roughly 1.7%. The chain is built from TRBV5-4 and TRBJ2-1, with 8 bases matching TRBD1. This receptor was obtained from a boy aged 5-17 years in good health and CMV-seronegative. Sequenced material: PBMCs. The CDR3 sequence is CASSLETGAYNEQFF. CDR3 bases: TGTGCCAGCAGCTTGGAGACAGGGGCATACAATGAGCAGTTCTTC. The whole variable domain, filled in from reference TRBV5-4 and TRBJ2-1, reads ETGVTQSPTHLIKTRGQQVTLRCSSQSGHNTVSWYQQALGQGPQFIFQYYREEENGRGNFPPRFSGLQFPNYSSELNVNALELDDSALYLCASSLETGAYNEQFFGPGTRLTVL.